A selection of T cell receptor beta chains follows, all from one sample in a study of siplizumab effects on memory and regulatory T cells. Using immunoSEQ multiplex PCR, the repertoire was profiled, and TCRdb retains in-frame clones only, with some absent. The data show about 100,000 clones, 85% to 95% seen once. The sequenced sample consisted of non-Treg CD4+ T cells sorted from blood. These receptors all come from a human donor in good health. Both conserved end residues are part of each CDR3. Each record gives: D gene, clone size, J gene, V gene, CDR3 DNA, CDR3 protein. The D gene is left open where the match is weak. Clone size is not always given. Where it is, it says once, few, many or a class for expanded clones.

.,.,TRBJ1-5,TRBV2,TGTGCCAGCAGTGACAGGGCCCGCAATCAGCCCCAGCATTTT,CASSDRARNQPQHF
.,.,TRBJ2-3,TRBV5-1,TGCGCCAGCAGCTTGGGCGACCTGATCACTAGCACAGATACGCAGTATTTT,CASSLGDLITSTDTQYF
.,.,TRBJ2-7,TRBV7-2,TGTGCCAGCAGCCTCCGCCCCGGCTCCTACGAGCAGTACTTC,CASSLRPGSYEQYF
.,.,TRBJ2-3,TRBV7-2,TGTGCCAGCAGCTTTCCGGGACAAACTCCGGATACGCAGTATTTT,CASSFPGQTPDTQYF
TRBD2,.,TRBJ2-7,TRBV27,TGTGCCAGCTCACGGGGGGGACTACTTTACGAGCAGTACTTC,CASSRGGLLYEQYF
.,.,TRBJ2-2,TRBV19,TGTGCCAGTAGTATTGGGACCAAGACATTTAACACCGGGGAGCTGTTTTTT,CASSIGTKTFNTGELFF
.,.,TRBJ1-5,TRBV30,TGTGCCTGGAGCCCTGTCCGGAATGGCAATCAGCCCCAGCATTTT,CAWSPVRNGNQPQHF
.,.,TRBJ1-2,TRBV30,TGTGCCTGGAGTCTGGGCTACTATGGCTACACCTTC,CAWSLGYYGYTF
.,.,TRBJ1-1,TRBV6-5,TGTGCCAGCAGTTACCTCCACAACACTGAAGCTTTCTTT,CASSYLHNTEAFF
.,once,TRBJ2-2,TRBV10-3,TGTGCCATCAGTGAAGGGGCTGCCGGAGGGACCGGGGAGCTGTTTTTT,CAISEGAAGGTGELFF
TRBD2,.,TRBJ2-1,TRBV7-9,TGTGCCAGCAGCTCGGGACTATTGGGGAATGAGCAGTTCTTC,CASSSGLLGNEQFF
TRBD2,.,TRBJ2-5,TRBV28,TGTGCCACCGGGGGGAACCAAGAGACCCAGTACTTC,CATGGNQETQYF
.,.,TRBJ2-5,TRBV4-1,TGCGCCAGCAGCCAAAGCCCGGGACAAGGGGGGGAGACCCAGTACTTC,CASSQSPGQGGETQYF
.,.,TRBJ2-5,TRBV7-2,TGTGCCAGCAGCTTAGGGCGGGTGCAAGAGACCCAGTACTTC,CASSLGRVQETQYF
TRBD1,once,TRBJ1-5,TRBV10-3,TGTGCCATCTCCGCAGGGGGACAGCCCCAGCATTTT,CAISAGGQPQHF
.,few,TRBJ2-2,TRBV2,TGTGCCAGCAGCCTTAATACGAACACCGGGGAGCTGTTTTTT,CASSLNTNTGELFF
.,.,TRBJ2-1,TRBV19,TGTGCCAGTAGGCCCTCGCTAGGGGGGTTGGGTGAGCAGTTCTTC,CASRPSLGGLGEQFF
.,once,TRBJ2-7,TRBV2,TGTGCCAGCGATGGAGGGTACGAGCAGTACTTC,CASDGGYEQYF
.,.,TRBJ2-2,TRBV7-9,TGTGCCAGCAGCCTACAGAATCTAGCCGGGGAGCTGTTTTTT,CASSLQNLAGELFF
TRBD1,.,TRBJ2-7,TRBV28,TGTGCCAGCAGTAGGGACAGTTCCTACGAGCAGTACTTC,CASSRDSSYEQYF
.,.,TRBJ2-2,TRBV7-7,TGTGCCAGCAGCTTAGGGGGGAGTCACGGGGAGCTGTTTTTT,CASSLGGSHGELFF
.,.,TRBJ2-7,TRBV5-5,TGTGCCAGCAGCTTCAGGTTATTGATAAACTACGAGCAGTACTTC,CASSFRLLINYEQYF
.,.,TRBJ2-5,TRBV5-1,TGCGCCGGATCAGAGGGCCCCAGCCAAGAGACCCAGTACTTC,CAGSEGPSQETQYF
.,.,TRBJ2-1,TRBV19,TGTGCCAGTAGGACCGGACTCACTTACAATGAGCAGTTCTTC,CASRTGLTYNEQFF
TRBD2,.,TRBJ2-3,TRBV5-1,TGCGCCAGCAGCCTACTAGCGGCCACAGATACGCAGTATTTT,CASSLLAATDTQYF
.,once,TRBJ2-7,TRBV5-1,TGCGCCAGCAGCTTAGGGTCCTCTTCCTCCTACGAGCAGTACTTC,CASSLGSSSSYEQYF
.,.,TRBJ2-3,TRBV5-1,TGCGCCAGCAGGCGGCTTTTCTCGGGGAGAGGTGCAGATACGCAGTATTTT,CASRRLFSGRGADTQYF
.,.,TRBJ2-1,TRBV5-4,TGTGCCAGCAGCGACCTATTGAATGTTGAGCAGTTCTTC,CASSDLLNVEQFF
.,.,TRBJ1-1,TRBV25-1,TGTGCCAGCAGAAAAGGGTCGATTACAAACACTGAAGCTTTCTTT,CASRKGSITNTEAFF